This TCR beta chain came from a study of CD8 T cells in ankylosing spondylitis. Study results and caveats: Reports of some motif variants in reactive arthritis synovial fluid and blood predate this one. Within matched ankylosing spondylitis synovial fluid, disease-linked clones were reportedly significantly enriched.

CDR3 length: 20 amino acids. CDR1 and CDR2 from the germline V gene are MNHEY and SVGEGT. Unmatched junction bases numbered 12, after V lost 5 bases and J lost 0 bases. This clonotype was counted between two and nine times. Its antigen is not identified. The TCR beta libraries were generated through quantitative 5'-RACE incorporating molecular barcodes. TCRdb re-called the 5' RACE reads with MiXCR, one entry per CDR3 protein. The sample has 40,000 or so distinct CDR3 sequences; 10% to 13% are singletons. The source is a male donor with ankylosing spondylitis or in good health (not recorded which). The sequenced sample consisted of blood, either unsorted or a sorted T cell fraction (not recorded which). The gene calls are TRBV6-2 or TRBV6-3 and TRBJ2-1; 14 nucleotides match TRBD2. CDR3 in amino acids: CASSPLAGLAGESSYNEQFF. In DNA form, the CDR3 reads TGTGCCAGCAGTCCCCTAGCGGGACTAGCGGGAGAGAGCTCCTACAATGAGCAGTTCTTC.